One and the same sample provided the 31 T cell receptor beta chains below, sequenced in a study of T cell changes during pregnancy in multiple sclerosis. Sequenced by immunoSEQ multiplex PCR; TCRdb stores in-frame clones only, minus some. The data hold roughly 45,000 clones, with about 88% observed a single time. The sequences come from CD4+ T cells from peripheral blood mononuclear cells, collected in the second trimester of pregnancy. The source is a female donor with multiple sclerosis, enrolled in a pregnancy study.

This clone was seen only once. The genes are TRBV7-2 and TRBJ2-2; 8 positions match TRBD2. In germline, CDR1 is SGHTA, CDR2 FQGNSA. J lost 6 bases, V lost 6 bases, and 12 bases had no gene match. The CDR3 is 16 amino acids. CDR3 sequence (DNA): TGTGCCAGCAGGTCGACTAGCGCTACGCAGGCCGGGGAGCTGTTTTTT. Protein: CASRSTSATQAGELFF.

The rearrangement joins TRBV27 to TRBJ1-4, with a tentative D call TRBD1 (6 bases). There are 15 residues in the CDR3. Per germline, CDR1 MNHEY and CDR2 SMNVEV (reference sequence). V lost 5 bases to trimming and J lost 3 bases, with 13 bases between them. In DNA form, the CDR3 reads TGTGCCAGCAGTCCCAGGGGAATGGCTAATGAAAAACTGTTTTTT. Its translation is CASSPRGMANEKLFF.

The gene calls are TRBV19 and TRBJ2-7; no clear D. V dropped 4 bases and J dropped 3 bases, with 13 bases sitting between them. This CDR3 is 14 amino acids long. Germline CDR1 reads LNHDA; CDR2 reads SQIVND (reference sequence). CDR3: CASSTYGFIYEQYF. The DNA for the CDR3 is TGTGCCAGTAGTACTTACGGGTTTATCTACGAGCAGTACTTC.

This clone appeared a single time. The rearrangement uses TRBV5-4 and TRBJ2-7; 9 nucleotides line up with TRBD1. Germline-derived CDR1 and CDR2 are SGHNT and YYREEE (reference sequence). V was clipped by 4 bases and J by 2 bases; unmatched bases: 7. The CDR3 spans 15 residues. CDR3: CASSIPGTGPYEQYF. CDR3 sequence (DNA): TGTGCCAGCAGCATTCCCGGGACAGGGCCCTACGAGCAGTACTTC. Complete variable domain (other parts from reference TRBV5-4 and TRBJ2-7): ETGVTQSPTHLIKTRGQQVTLRCSSQSGHNTVSWYQQALGQGPQFIFQYYREEENGRGNFPPRFSGLQFPNYSSELNVNALELDDSALYLCASSIPGTGPYEQYFGPGTRLTVT.

The chain employs TRBV28 and TRBJ2-7; TRBD1 might be the D (6 bases). The CDR3 length is 14 residues. Trimming removed 8 bases from V and 1 base from J, with 15 bases in between. Per the germline V gene, CDR1 is MDHEN and CDR2 is SYDVKM. The CDR3 DNA follows: TGTGCCAGCGCCGCCGGGACACCTTCCTACGAGCAGTACTTC. Translating it yields CASAAGTPSYEQYF.

The rearrangement links TRBV27 to TRBJ2-2, with 9 bases aligning to TRBD1. This CDR3 is 16 amino acids long. The V gene end was trimmed by 7 bases and the J gene end by 5 bases; junction bases not matched to a gene: 11. Germline V gives CDR1 MNHEY, CDR2 SMNVEV (reference sequence). CDR3 sequence reads: CASKSTGGVRTGELFF. The CDR3 DNA reads TGTGCCAGCAAATCTACAGGGGGCGTACGGACCGGGGAGCTGTTTTTT.

This clone showed up just a few times. The chain joins TRBV19 to TRBJ2-7, with D maybe TRBD1 (5 bases). The CDR3 extends over 12 amino acids. CDR1 is LNHDA and CDR2 is SQIVND in the germline V gene (reference sequence). V shed 6 bases and J shed 3 bases, with 9 bases lying between them. In DNA, the CDR3 is TGTGCCAGTAGGGGGCCCGTCTACGAGCAGTACTTC. It is translated as CASRGPVYEQYF.

This clone has a single count. The genes are TRBV29-1 and TRBJ2-7; D is possibly TRBD1 (6 bases). CDR3 size: 12 residues. Trimming stripped 7 bases from V and 3 bases from J, with 13 bases between. CDR1 and CDR2 from the germline V gene are SQVTM and ANQGSEA. The CDR3 sequence: CSAKQGIYEQYF. The DNA for the CDR3 is TGCAGCGCTAAACAGGGAATCTACGAGCAGTACTTC.

The chain recombines TRBV10-1 with TRBJ2-2; 8 positions agree with TRBD2. This CDR3 comprises 15 residues. Germline lookup yields CDR1 WNHNN and CDR2 SYGVQD (reference sequence). V shed 2 bases and J 6 bases; nucleotides not matched to a gene: 5. The CDR3 spells CASSEEVAGPGELFF. In DNA form, the CDR3 reads TGCGCCAGCAGTGAGGAAGTAGCGGGACCCGGGGAGCTGTTTTTT.

V is TRBV6-1 and J is TRBJ2-5, with a tentative D call TRBD2 (7 bases). V shed 7 bases and J shed 3 bases, with 18 bases lying between them. The CDR3 loop spans 15 amino acids. Germline CDR1 is MNHNS and CDR2 is SASEGT. Here the CDR3 DNA reads TGTGCCAGCACACGAGGGGGGGGCCTGGAAGAGACCCAGTACTTC. Its translation: CASTRGGGLEETQYF.

This clone was recorded only once. The V gene is TRBV6-1, the J gene TRBJ1-2; 7 bases fit TRBD1. The CDR3 has 15 amino acids. V trimming: 2 bases; J trimming: 6 bases; junction bases outside the gene matches: 9. Germline loops: CDR1 MNHNS, CDR2 SASEGT. The CDR3 DNA follows: TGTGCCAGCAGTGAACTTCCGGACAGGAGGAATGGCTACACCTTC. It encodes CASSELPDRRNGYTF.

J is TRBJ2-3 and V is TRBV2, with D maybe TRBD2 (7 bases). Germline loops: CDR1 SNHLY, CDR2 FYNNEI. The CDR3 has 15 amino acids. Trimming stripped 10 bases from V and 5 bases from J, with 22 bases between. Here the CDR3 DNA reads TGTGCCAAAACCCGGGGGGCGCGAGGGGTAGATACGCAGTATTTT. Translation gives CAKTRGARGVDTQYF.

This clone has just one count. This chain links TRBV6-5 with TRBJ1-2; 7 bases are shared with TRBD1. Germline values: CDR1 MNHEY, CDR2 SVGAGI. J gave up 0 bases and V 2 bases, and 6 bases lay outside the gene matches. The length of the CDR3 is 16 residues. In nucleotides, the CDR3 is TGTGCCAGCAGTTACAGGGGGCGCCCAACTAACTATGGCTACACCTTC. As protein: CASSYRGRPTNYGYTF.

This clone was detected a few times. V usage is TRBV6-5 and J usage is TRBJ1-2, with no clear D. The CDR3 runs to 11 residues. The ends were cut back, 8 bases at V and 8 bases at J, with 12 bases in the middle. In germline, CDR1 is MNHEY, CDR2 SVGAGI. For the CDR3, the DNA is TGTGCCAGCCGAGTTTTGGGCGGCTACACCTTC. Translating it yields CASRVLGGYTF.

A few counts support this clone. V is TRBV7-2 and J is TRBJ2-4; D is ambiguous. Per germline, CDR1 SGHTA and CDR2 FQGNSA. Trimming took off 5 bases at V and 0 bases at J, with 11 bases between the two ends. CDR3 length: 15 residues. This CDR3 reads CASSIRLIAKNIQYF. The CDR3 nucleotides read TGTGCCAGCAGCATCAGACTGATAGCCAAAAACATTCAGTACTTC.

This clone was seen repeatedly, ten times or more. The chain employs TRBV7-9 and TRBJ1-4; tentatively, D is TRBD1 (6 bases). The ends were cut back, 2 bases at V and 2 bases at J, with 15 bases in the middle. CDR1 is SEHNR and CDR2 is FQNEAQ in the germline V gene (reference sequence). This CDR3 is built from 17 residues. The CDR3 DNA sequence: TGTGCCAGCAGCTTACTGAAGACGGGACACACTAATGAAAAACTGTTTTTT. Translating it yields CASSLLKTGHTNEKLFF.

V usage is TRBV2 and J usage is TRBJ2-1; TRBD2 is a possible D gene (5 bases). The germline V and J ends were trimmed by 4 bases and 9 bases, with 13 bases remaining between them. CDR1 and CDR2 (germline): SNHLY, FYNNEI. The CDR3 loop spans 13 amino acids. The chain's CDR3 is CASSGTRGLEQFF. The CDR3 DNA follows: TGTGCCAGCAGTGGCACGCGAGGACTTGAGCAGTTCTTC.

The J gene is TRBJ1-5, the V gene TRBV4-1; D may be TRBD1 (6 bases). V was pared by 0 bases and J by 0 bases, with 18 bases between. The germline gives CDR1 MGHRA, CDR2 YSYEKL. This CDR3 has 19 residues. CDR3 residues: CASSQDWGGPGNSNQPQHF. CDR3 in DNA: TGCGCCAGCAGCCAAGATTGGGGGGGCCCAGGGAATAGCAATCAGCCCCAGCATTTT.

The rearrangement joins TRBV7-9 to TRBJ2-1, with TRBD2 matching 7 bases. This CDR3 comprises 15 residues. With V trimmed by 3 bases and J by 0 bases, 2 bases remained unmatched. The V gene's germline CDR1 is SEHNR and CDR2 FQNEAQ (reference sequence). The CDR3 coding sequence is TGTGCCAGCAGCTTGTCGGGAGGCTCCTACAATGAGCAGTTCTTC. Its translation: CASSLSGGSYNEQFF.

The rearrangement joins TRBV6-6 to TRBJ2-4; tentative D call: TRBD2 (5 bases). CDR1 and CDR2 (germline): MNHNY, SVGAGI (reference sequence). The CDR3 covers 14 residues. Trimming removed 5 bases at V and 7 bases at J, with 15 bases between. CDR3 residues: CASSGDGLSNIQYF. CDR3 in DNA: TGTGCCAGCAGTGGGGATGGACTCTCGAACATTCAGTACTTC.

This chain joins TRBV9 and TRBJ2-1; 7 bases are a match to TRBD2. Germline assignment: CDR1 SGDLS and CDR2 YYNGEE. The V and J ends lost 1 base and 1 base, in that order; junction bases with no gene match: 11. The length of the CDR3 is 18 residues. The CDR3 loop reads CASSVNLADPISYNEQFF. CDR3 coding DNA: TGTGCCAGCAGCGTAAATCTAGCGGATCCGATATCCTACAATGAGCAGTTCTTC.

This clone was seen a single time. The rearrangement links TRBV7-2 to TRBJ2-7; the D gene is possibly TRBD2 (6 bases). Per germline, CDR1 SGHTA and CDR2 FQGNSA. Trimming removed 5 bases at V and 5 bases at J, with 13 bases between. The CDR3 sequence is 13 residues long. The CDR3 sequence: CASSRGTWDEQYF. In DNA, the CDR3 is TGTGCCAGCAGCCGCGGGACCTGGGACGAGCAGTACTTC.

The V gene is TRBV5-1, the J gene TRBJ1-4; D gene unclear. CDR1 and CDR2 from the germline V gene are SGHRS and YFSETQ. The CDR3 length is 14 residues. V was shortened by 0 bases and J by 2 bases, with 5 bases between the two germline ends. CDR3 in amino acids: CASSLGLTNEKLFF. DNA of the CDR3: TGCGCCAGCAGCTTGGGACTGACTAATGAAAAACTGTTTTTT.

The chain employs TRBV9 and TRBJ2-4; tentative D call: TRBD1 (7 bases). Germline CDR1 reads SGDLS; CDR2 reads YYNGEE. The CDR3 has 14 amino acids. Between the trimmed V and J ends, which lost 0 bases and 5 bases, there was a span of 9 bases. The CDR3 DNA follows: TGTGCCAGCAGCGTAGGCGGGACAGAAAACATTCAGTACTTC. Protein: CASSVGGTENIQYF.

The chain links TRBV5-1 to TRBJ2-7, with 11 bases aligning to TRBD1. The V gene's germline CDR1 is SGHRS and CDR2 YFSETQ. This CDR3 has 15 residues. V shed 0 bases and J 4 bases; nucleotides not matched to a gene: 3. The CDR3 region has the DNA TGCGCCAGCAGCTTGGTCGGGACAGGGGGTTACGAGCAGTACTTC. This translates into CASSLVGTGGYEQYF.

This rearrangement joins TRBV6-1 to TRBJ2-1; TRBD2 matches at 9 bases. Unmatched junction bases numbered 5, after V lost 0 bases and J lost 5 bases. The CDR3 has 16 amino acids. The germline gives CDR1 MNHNS, CDR2 SASEGT. For the CDR3, the DNA is TGTGCCAGCAGTGAAGCGCGACTAGCGGCAAACAATGAGCAGTTCTTC. It encodes CASSEARLAANNEQFF.

A single count supports this clone. The genes are TRBV14 and TRBJ2-3; possibly TRBD2 for D (6 bases). CDR1 and CDR2 (germline): SGHDN, FVKESK. This CDR3 is 16 amino acids long. Trimming shortened V by 0 bases and J by 3 bases, and 13 bases separated the two germline ends. The CDR3 spells CASSQDRRLETDTQYF. The CDR3 DNA reads TGTGCCAGCAGCCAAGATCGTAGACTAGAAACAGATACGCAGTATTTT.

V usage is TRBV27 and J usage is TRBJ2-3, with 10 bases identical to TRBD2. CDR3 length: 15 residues. The V gene end was trimmed by 9 bases and the J gene end by 3 bases; junction bases not matched to a gene: 9. Germline V gives CDR1 MNHEY, CDR2 SMNVEV (reference sequence). CDR3 in amino acids: CARPEASGSTDTQYF. The CDR3 DNA follows: TGTGCCAGACCAGAGGCTAGCGGGAGTACAGATACGCAGTATTTT.

The V and J genes are TRBV28 and TRBJ1-4, with a tentative D call TRBD1 (6 bases). V was cut by 4 bases and J by 9 bases, with 18 bases left in between. The CDR3 spans 15 residues. The V gene's germline CDR1 is MDHEN and CDR2 SYDVKM. The CDR3 coding sequence is TGTGCCAGCAGTTCCCCGACAGGAAGGGGACAAAAACTGTTTTTT. This translates into CASSSPTGRGQKLFF.

The chain links TRBV19 to TRBJ2-3, with TRBD2 matching over 8 bases. The trim removed 9 bases at V and 3 bases at J, leaving 5 bases unmatched. This CDR3 has 13 residues. Germline lookup yields CDR1 LNHDA and CDR2 SQIVND (reference sequence). As DNA, the CDR3 is TGTGCCAGCGGGAGGGCAAGGACAGATACGCAGTATTTT. Protein: CASGRARTDTQYF.

The chain couples TRBV28 to TRBJ2-1; a possible D gene is TRBD1 (6 bases). This CDR3 is built from 13 residues. Trimming took off 4 bases at V and 5 bases at J, with 9 bases between the two ends. The germline gives CDR1 MDHEN, CDR2 SYDVKM. The CDR3 sequence is CASSSGQDNEQFF. CDR3 nucleotide sequence: TGTGCCAGCAGTTCGGGACAAGACAATGAGCAGTTCTTC.